This record looks at one T cell receptor beta chain sequence and its context. This clone was counted a few times. Its antigen is currently not known. No much larger clonotype is one base removed from it; base qualities were not supplied. This record comes from a study of tumour-infiltrating T cells in Burkitt lymphoma (dated by TCRdb to between 2020 and 2021). Study-wide context: The Burkitt lymphoma cohort included 70 to 95 patients and covered every epidemiological subtype of the disease. When TCR repertoire data were correlated with clinical outcome, productive clonality turned out to predict both overall and progression-free survival, independent of established prognosticators, age at diagnosis among them.

Study-level results and caveats: Several public clonotypes shared across numerous Burkitt lymphoma patients were found, and shared tumour neoantigen selection absent from diffuse large B-cell lymphoma was thereby suggested.

The germline ends are 16 bases apart after V is trimmed by 6 bases and J by 9 bases. The germline V gene (reference sequence) gives CDR1 as SGHNT and CDR2 as YYREEE. The CDR3 spans 13 residues, from the cysteine through the phenylalanine. Only the CDR3 part of the read is kept: 39 bases, read in frame from the first base. Receptor libraries were prepared by the immunoSEQ multiplex PCR assay. TCRdb took this table from immuneACCESS and kept in-frame rearrangements with V and J called. Such tables lack part of the clones; where checked against another copy, unresolved V genes explain under half of the gap, and the rest is unexplained. Recorded for this sample are under 7,000 clones; 85% of them occurred a single time. The ten most abundant clones make up approximately 10% of the sample.

Recombination connected TRBV5-4 to TRBJ2-1; TRBD1 is possibly the D segment (5 matching bases). The receptor was isolated from a human donor with Burkitt lymphoma. Sequencing input: tumor tissue. The sequenced DNA: TGTGCCAGCACCATTGCCAGGGAAGGTGAGCAGTTCTTC. Its translation is CASTIAREGEQFF.